Shown below are 27 T cell receptor beta chains from a single sample sequenced in a study of beta chain features in type 1 diabetes. The investigators reverse transcribed all of the isolated RNA, so they sequenced expressed TCRB transcripts. Using immunoSEQ multiplex PCR, the repertoire was profiled, and TCRdb retains in-frame clones only, with some absent. The table lists some 330,000 clones, over 10% of them singletons. Their target antigens are unknown. Study-wide findings and caveats: All four CD4+ subsets of Type 1 diabetes patients contained TCRB CDR3s that were moderately but significantly shorter.

Input material: naive CD4+ T cells from blood. The receptors were gathered from a woman younger than 30 with type 1 diabetes.

The chain is built from TRBV6-5 and TRBJ1-5; TRBD1 might be the D (5 bases). This CDR3 has 16 amino acids. The germline V and J ends were trimmed by 0 bases and 6 bases, with 15 bases remaining between them. CDR1 is MNHEY, CDR2 SVGAGI, per germline. The DNA of the CDR3 is TGTGCCAGCAGTTACTCGGTCTCAGGGATGGTTCAGCCCCAGCATTTT. Its translation: CASSYSVSGMVQPQHF.

This clone was seen a few times. This chain joins TRBV7-9 and TRBJ2-4, with a weak D call TRBD1 (6 bases). Germline V gene lookup returns CDR1 SEHNR and CDR2 FQNEAQ (reference sequence). The CDR3 spans 14 residues. Trimming shortened V by 5 bases and J by 7 bases, and 15 bases separated the two germline ends. The CDR3 loop is CASSPPSGVNIQYF. The CDR3 region has the DNA TGTGCCAGCAGCCCCCCGTCAGGGGTGAACATTCAGTACTTC.

This clone has more than one count but fewer than ten. The V and J genes are TRBV5-1 and TRBJ1-1, with TRBD1 matching 8 bases. Unmatched junction bases numbered 8, after V lost 4 bases and J lost 3 bases. The CDR3 is 15 residues long. Germline V gene data show CDR1 as SGHRS and CDR2 as YFSETQ. The chain's CDR3 is CASSPADRGDTEAFF. CDR3 DNA sequence: TGCGCCAGCAGCCCGGCTGACAGGGGTGACACTGAAGCTTTCTTT.

The chain links TRBV27 to TRBJ2-7, with 7 bases aligning to TRBD2. CDR3 length: 15 residues. The trim removed 6 bases at V and 3 bases at J, leaving 11 bases unmatched. Germline assignment: CDR1 MNHEY and CDR2 SMNVEV (reference sequence). The CDR3 sequence is CASRARGAGVYEQYF. In nucleotides, the CDR3 is TGTGCCAGCAGGGCCCGAGGTGCGGGAGTCTACGAGCAGTACTTC.

A single count supports this clone. The chain links TRBV19 to TRBJ2-3; maybe TRBD1 (5 bases). This CDR3 has 14 residues. Between the trimmed V and J ends, which lost 5 bases and 5 bases, there was a span of 14 bases. Germline CDR1 is LNHDA and CDR2 is SQIVND (reference sequence). The CDR3 DNA reads as TGTGCCAGTAGTCTCCCCAGGGTGGAAGATACGCAGTATTTT. Translated, it gives CASSLPRVEDTQYF. The whole variable domain, filled in from reference TRBV19 and TRBJ2-3, reads DGGITQSPKYLFRKEGQNVTLSCEQNLNHDAMYWYRQDPGQGLRLIYYSQIVNDFQKGDIAEGYSVSREKKESFPLTVTSAQKNPTAFYLCASSLPRVEDTQYFGPGTRLTVL.

The rearrangement links TRBV5-1 to TRBJ2-7; TRBD2 agrees at 7 bases. The CDR3 is made up of 16 amino acids. V was clipped by 4 bases and J by 0 bases; unmatched bases: 10. CDR1 is SGHRS, CDR2 YFSETQ, per germline. In DNA form, the CDR3 reads TGCGCCAGCAGCACAACCGGGACTACCAGCTCCTACGAGCAGTACTTC. The encoded protein is CASSTTGTTSSYEQYF.

This clone was counted a few times. The chain uses TRBV30 and TRBJ2-7; 8 bases are a match to TRBD2. The J segment lost 6 bases and the V segment lost 5 bases, leaving 15 bases of the junction unmatched. The CDR3 has 15 residues. From germline, CDR1 is GTSNPN and CDR2 SVGIG (reference sequence). CDR3 in DNA: TGTGCCTGGGTAGTAGCGGGAAAAGTTCTGTCCGAGCAGTACTTC. This encodes CAWVVAGKVLSEQYF.

This clone was seen more than once but under ten times. The chain uses TRBV6-5 and TRBJ2-1; 11 bases agree with TRBD2. The CDR3 runs to 15 residues. Germline assignment: CDR1 MNHEY and CDR2 SVGAGI. V trimming: 2 bases; J trimming: 9 bases; junction bases outside the gene matches: 6. This CDR3 is CASSYGGLAEGEQFF. The CDR3 DNA follows: TGTGCCAGCAGTTACGGGGGACTAGCGGAGGGTGAGCAGTTCTTC.

J is TRBJ1-1 and V is TRBV5-1; no definite D call. Trimming took off 0 bases at V and 1 base at J, with 10 bases between the two ends. Germline V lookup: CDR1 SGHRS, CDR2 YFSETQ. The CDR3 contains 15 residues. CDR3 bases: TGCGCCAGCAGCTTGGACCAGGCAGGGAACACTGAAGCTTTCTTT. The encoded protein is CASSLDQAGNTEAFF. The full variable domain, its missing parts supplied by reference TRBV5-1 and TRBJ1-1, is KAGVTQTPRYLIKTRGQQVTLSCSPISGHRSVSWYQQTPGQGLQFLFEYFSETQRNKGNFPGRFSGRQFSNSRSEMNVSTLELGDSALYLCASSLDQAGNTEAFFGQGTRLTVV.

In its sample, this clone was seen a few times. The rearrangement links TRBV12-5 to TRBJ2-2, with TRBD1 identical over 10 bases. Germline-derived CDR1 and CDR2 are LGHNT and FRNRAP. CDR3 length: 15 amino acids. Germline trimming cut 5 bases from V and 4 bases from J; bases unmatched to any gene: 4. CDR3 DNA sequence: TGTGCTAGTGGTCTCGGACAGGGGGGCACCGGGGAGCTGTTTTTT. Amino acids: CASGLGQGGTGELFF.

This clone has more than one count but fewer than ten. CDR3 nucleotide sequence: TGTGCCAGCAGCTTATCCGGGACGGGAGCCTACGAGCAGTACTTC. This gives the protein CASSLSGTGAYEQYF. The V gene is TRBV7-8, the J gene TRBJ2-7; D might be TRBD2 (6 bases). This CDR3 has 15 amino acids. Trimming left V 2 bases short and J 2 bases short, with 13 bases between. Germline CDR1 reads SGHVS; CDR2 reads FQNEAQ.

V usage is TRBV28 and J usage is TRBJ2-1; 11 nucleotides match TRBD2. J was trimmed by 7 bases and V by 6 bases; bases with no gene match: 8. Germline loops: CDR1 MDHEN, CDR2 SYDVKM. The CDR3 extends over 15 amino acids. The DNA for the CDR3 is TGTGCCAGCAGGATAGCGGGAGGGCTGATAAATGAGCAGTTCTTC. This encodes CASRIAGGLINEQFF. The full variable domain, rest sourced from reference TRBV28 and TRBJ2-1, is DVKVTQSSRYLVKRTGEKVFLECVQDMDHENMFWYRQDPGLGLRLIYFSYDVKMKEKGDIPEGYSVSREKKERFSLILESASTNQTSMYLCASRIAGGLINEQFFGPGTRLTVL.

This clone was observed a handful of times. V usage is TRBV30 and J usage is TRBJ1-3, with D unclear. This CDR3 contains 13 residues. The V end lost 3 bases, the J end lost 4 bases, and 10 bases lay between the germline ends. Germline lookup yields CDR1 GTSNPN and CDR2 SVGIG (reference sequence). DNA for the CDR3: TGTGCCTGGAGGGTGGCGGGGGGAAACACCATATATTTT. It codes for CAWRVAGGNTIYF.

V is TRBV5-6 and J is TRBJ2-7; 11 positions match TRBD1. The CDR3 extends over 15 amino acids. Germline V gene sequence: CDR1 SGHDT, CDR2 YYEEEE. The junction had 2 bases not matched to a gene; V was cut back by 0 bases and J by 3 bases. The CDR3 protein is CASSLDGTGGYEQYF. CDR3 in DNA: TGTGCCAGCAGCTTGGACGGGACAGGGGGCTACGAGCAGTACTTC.

This chain uses TRBV30 with TRBJ2-1; D gene ambiguous. The CDR3 covers 13 residues. The germline V gene has CDR1 GTSNPN and CDR2 SVGIG (reference sequence). Trimming removed 2 bases at V and 6 bases at J, with 11 bases between. The CDR3, as DNA: TGTGCCTGGAGTTCCTACCCCACCAATGAGCAGTTCTTC. Its protein is CAWSSYPTNEQFF.

This clone was counted between two and nine times. The genes are TRBV19 and TRBJ1-5; D is unresolved. Germline V CDR1 and CDR2: LNHDA, SQIVND (reference sequence). The CDR3 runs to 15 residues. V was pared by 1 base and J by 4 bases, with 11 bases between. For the CDR3, the DNA is TGTGCCAGTAGTATAGGGCGGCAGTTTAATCAGCCCCAGCATTTT. Protein: CASSIGRQFNQPQHF.

This clone was seen a few times. This chain uses TRBV7-9 with TRBJ2-3; 8 nucleotides line up with TRBD1. The CDR3 runs 12 residues. The V and J ends lost 5 bases and 8 bases, in that order; junction bases with no gene match: 3. Germline V gene lookup returns CDR1 SEHNR and CDR2 FQNEAQ (reference sequence). The CDR3 coding sequence is TGTGCCAGCAGCCTGACAGGGGCTACGCAGTATTTT. This sequence encodes CASSLTGATQYF.

This chain links TRBV6-1 with TRBJ2-1, with a tentative D call TRBD1 (6 bases). Trimming removed 4 bases from V and 8 bases from J, with 18 bases in between. This CDR3 has 15 residues. CDR1 and CDR2 (germline): MNHNS, SASEGT. This chain's CDR3 is CASSARGGGHDEQFF. For the CDR3, the DNA is TGTGCCAGCAGTGCCCGAGGGGGTGGACACGATGAGCAGTTCTTC.

This clone has a handful of counts. The chain links TRBV4-3 to TRBJ2-7; a weak D match, TRBD1 (6 bases). The germline V and J ends were trimmed by 0 bases and 3 bases, with 15 bases remaining between them. CDR1 is LGHNA, CDR2 YSLEER, per germline. The CDR3 sequence is 16 residues long. The CDR3 DNA is TGCGCCAGCAGCCAAGATCTGTGGACAGTACTCTACGAGCAGTACTTC. This gives the protein CASSQDLWTVLYEQYF.

The table lists this clone with a count of one. The rearrangement joins TRBV6-5 to TRBJ2-7; possible D gene TRBD2, 5 bases. The germline V gene has CDR1 MNHEY and CDR2 SVGAGI. Deletions cut 6 bases from V and 2 bases from J, with 11 bases between. The CDR3 sequence is 13 residues long. CDR3 DNA sequence: TGTGCCAGCAGCACCCCCGGGGCCTACGAGCAGTACTTC. It is translated as CASSTPGAYEQYF.

In its sample, this clone was seen a few times. The genes are TRBV29-1 and TRBJ1-1; D perhaps matches TRBD1 (6 bases). CDR1 is SQVTM and CDR2 is ANQGSEA in the germline V gene. This CDR3 is 12 amino acids long. V was clipped by 7 bases and J by 4 bases, with 13 bases between them. CDR3 bases: TGCAGCGGGGATCAGGGGAGCACTGAAGCTTTCTTT. Translating it yields CSGDQGSTEAFF. The whole variable domain, filled in from reference TRBV29-1 and TRBJ1-1, reads SAVISQKPSRDICQRGTSLTIQCQVDSQVTMMFWYRQQPGQSLTLIATANQGSEATYESGFVIDKFPISRPNLTFSTLTVSNMSPEDSSIYLCSGDQGSTEAFFGQGTRLTVV.

The gene calls are TRBV30 and TRBJ1-2; D is undetermined. V shed 5 bases and J shed 3 bases, with 4 bases lying between them. CDR1 is GTSNPN and CDR2 is SVGIG in the germline V gene (reference sequence). This CDR3 is 10 amino acids long. Written as DNA, the CDR3 is TGTGCCTGGGGGCACTATGGCTACACCTTC. It codes for CAWGHYGYTF.

This clone has only a few counts. V usage is TRBV28 and J usage is TRBJ1-1; 9 positions match TRBD1. The CDR3 runs to 14 residues. CDR1 is MDHEN and CDR2 is SYDVKM in the germline V gene. Trimming at V came to 6 bases and at J to 0 bases, leaving 2 bases not matched to a gene. CDR3 amino acids: CASRRTGVNTEAFF. The CDR3 region has the DNA TGTGCCAGCAGGAGGACAGGGGTGAACACTGAAGCTTTCTTT.

The genes are TRBV6-5 and TRBJ2-1; D is perhaps TRBD1 (5 bases). Trimming took off 2 bases at V and 2 bases at J, with 10 bases between the two ends. The CDR3 consists of 15 residues. Germline CDR1 is MNHEY and CDR2 is SVGAGI. The CDR3 sequence is CASSYGQGTYNEQFF. The CDR3 bases are TGTGCCAGCAGTTACGGGCAGGGAACCTACAATGAGCAGTTCTTC.

There are a few counts of this clone. The chain recombines TRBV11-1 with TRBJ2-2; tentative D call: TRBD1 (5 bases). This CDR3 spans 15 amino acids. CDR1 and CDR2 (germline): SGHAT, FQDESV (reference sequence). The V end was cut by 2 bases, the J end by 4 bases, with 11 bases between. For the CDR3, the DNA is TGTGCCAGCAGCTTACGACAGTCCGGCACCGGGGAGCTGTTTTTT. Protein product: CASSLRQSGTGELFF.

The gene calls are TRBV18 and TRBJ1-1, with D possibly TRBD1 on 6 matching bases. The CDR3 runs 15 residues. With 6 bases removed from V and 0 bases from J, the gap between germline ends came to 14 bases. Germline values: CDR1 KGHSH, CDR2 LQKENI. The DNA for the CDR3 is TGTGCCAGCTCCATACAGGGTAAGATGAACACTGAAGCTTTCTTT. Its protein is CASSIQGKMNTEAFF. The full variable domain, in which reference TRBV18 and TRBJ1-1 provide the parts outside the CDR3, is NAGVMQNPRHLVRRRGQEARLRCSPMKGHSHVYWYRQLPEEGLKFMVYLQKENIIDESGMPKERFSAEFPKEGPSILRIQQVVRGDSAAYFCASSIQGKMNTEAFFGQGTRLTVV.

CDR3 loop: CASSSRSGGVNTGELFF. The CDR3 region has the DNA TGTGCCAGCAGCTCGCGCAGCGGGGGGGTAAACACCGGGGAGCTGTTTTTT. The chain is built from TRBV9 and TRBJ2-2, with TRBD2 matching 10 bases. This CDR3 spans 17 amino acids. Germline V lookup: CDR1 SGDLS, CDR2 YYNGEE. V shed 4 bases, J shed 2 bases, and the junction held 8 bases outside the gene matches.